These T cell receptor beta chains were read from a single sample in a study of cytomegalovirus exposure and HLA in healthy donors. TCRdb's table, derived via immunoSEQ multiplex PCR, lists solely in-frame clones and lacks some. The table includes around 200,000 clones, less than 90% detected once. Sequenced material: PBMCs. Every receptor here comes from a man in his fifties in good health and CMV-seronegative. Each CDR3 is given with its conserved first and last residue. A D gene is named only where the DNA matches it firmly. Clone size is not always given. Where it is, it says once, few, many or a class for expanded clones.

size: few; J: TRBJ2-7; D: TRBD2; V: TRBV19; DNA: TGTGCCAGTAGTAAAGGGTCTAGCGGGGACCTCGAGCAGTACTTC; CDR3: CASSKGSSGDLEQYF
size: -; J: TRBJ1-6; D: -; V: TRBV6-5; DNA: TGTGCCAGCACCCTGACAGGTCATCCGGATTCACCCCTCCACTTT; CDR3: CASTLTGHPDSPLHF
size: -; J: TRBJ1-5; D: -; V: TRBV18; DNA: TGTGCCAGCTCACCGGGATTTGGGGAGCAGCCCCAGCATTTT; CDR3: CASSPGFGEQPQHF
size: -; J: TRBJ2-1; D: TRBD2; V: TRBV11-3; DNA: TGTGCCAGCAGCTTAGCTAGCGGGCCTTACAATGAGCAGTTCTTC; CDR3: CASSLASGPYNEQFF
size: -; J: TRBJ1-5; D: TRBD1; V: TRBV29-1; DNA: TGCAGCGTCATGACAGGGTCCAATCAGCCCCAGCATTTT; CDR3: CSVMTGSNQPQHF
size: -; J: TRBJ2-7; D: -; V: TRBV30; DNA: TGTGCCTGGAAGGTGCTAGCGAGCTCCTACGAGCAGTACTTC; CDR3: CAWKVLASSYEQYF
size: -; J: TRBJ2-2; D: TRBD2; V: TRBV7-2; DNA: TGTGCCAGCAGCCGAAGCCGGGGGGACACCGGGGAGCTGTTTTTT; CDR3: CASSRSRGDTGELFF
size: -; J: TRBJ2-5; D: TRBD2; V: TRBV30; DNA: TGTGCCTGGAGTTCCCGGCGGGCTAGCGGGAGCCCAGAGACCCAGTACTTC; CDR3: CAWSSRRASGSPETQYF
size: medium-sized; J: TRBJ2-7; D: TRBD1; V: TRBV11-2; DNA: TGTGCCAGCAGCTTATACGCAGGGGGCTACGAGCAGTACTTC; CDR3: CASSLYAGGYEQYF
size: -; J: TRBJ2-7; D: -; V: TRBV7-2; DNA: TGTGCCAGCAGCTTATTGTTAGGGGGTAACTACGAGCAGTACTTC; CDR3: CASSLLLGGNYEQYF
size: -; J: TRBJ1-6; D: -; V: TRBV6-1; DNA: TGTGCCAGCAGTGAGCCCGGGAAACCCCTCCACTTT; CDR3: CASSEPGKPLHF
size: -; J: TRBJ2-5; D: TRBD2; V: TRBV5-1; DNA: TGCGCCAGCAGCTTAGGACTAGCGGTTCAAGAGACCCAGTACTTC; CDR3: CASSLGLAVQETQYF
size: -; J: TRBJ1-2; D: -; V: TRBV19; DNA: TGTGCCAGTAGTGACAGAATCTATGGCTACACCTTC; CDR3: CASSDRIYGYTF
size: -; J: TRBJ2-7; D: TRBD1; V: TRBV11-2; DNA: TGTGCCAGCAAGGGGGCGGTTTACGAGCAGTACTTC; CDR3: CASKGAVYEQYF
size: few; J: TRBJ1-2; D: TRBD1; V: TRBV27; DNA: TGTGCCAGCAGTTCTTTGGGACAGCTCTATGGCTACACCTTC; CDR3: CASSSLGQLYGYTF
size: few; J: TRBJ2-3; D: TRBD2; V: TRBV7-3; DNA: TGTGCCAGCAGCCCCGGGACTAGCGGGGGCACAGATACGCAGTATTTT; CDR3: CASSPGTSGGTDTQYF
size: few; J: TRBJ2-3; D: -; V: TRBV5-1; DNA: TGCGCCAGCAGCATCGGGAGCACGGGTCTAAATACGCAGTATTTT; CDR3: CASSIGSTGLNTQYF
size: -; J: TRBJ2-5; D: TRBD1; V: TRBV14; DNA: TGTGCCAGCAGCTTTGGACAGGGGGCGACGGAGACCCAGTACTTC; CDR3: CASSFGQGATETQYF
size: -; J: TRBJ1-4; D: -; V: TRBV23-1; DNA: TGCGCCAGCAGTCCTGAGGGGGGGGGCCGGAGTGAAAAACTGTTTTTT; CDR3: CASSPEGGGRSEKLFF
size: -; J: TRBJ1-2; D: -; V: TRBV16; DNA: TGTGCCAGCAGCCAATCGCCGGCCCGGGGGAAGGGCCATGGCTACACCTTC; CDR3: CASSQSPARGKGHGYTF
size: -; J: TRBJ2-5; D: -; V: TRBV28; DNA: TGTGCCAGCAGTTCAGTACAAGAGGCCCAGTACTTC; CDR3: CASSSVQEAQYF
size: -; J: TRBJ1-4; D: -; V: TRBV2; DNA: TGTGCCAGCAGTGAAGCGCAGGGCGGTTTAGGGGAAAAACTGTTTTTT; CDR3: CASSEAQGGLGEKLFF
size: -; J: TRBJ1-3; D: -; V: TRBV10-1; DNA: TGCGCCAGTGATCCAGGGTTTAACAACTCTGGAAACACCATATATTTT; CDR3: CASDPGFNNSGNTIYF
size: -; J: TRBJ2-1; D: -; V: TRBV9; DNA: TGTGCCAGCAGCGTCAGTGCCCTGCTCTCCTACAATGAGCAGTTCTTC; CDR3: CASSVSALLSYNEQFF
size: few; J: TRBJ1-2; D: TRBD1; V: TRBV7-2; DNA: TGTGCCAGCAGCCGGGGACAGGGGGAGGTCCATGGCTACACCTTC; CDR3: CASSRGQGEVHGYTF
size: -; J: TRBJ2-7; D: -; V: TRBV29-1; DNA: TGCAGCGTTGTCAGAACCTACGAGCAGTACTTC; CDR3: CSVVRTYEQYF
size: once; J: TRBJ2-3; D: -; V: TRBV7-6; DNA: TGTGCCAGCAGCGGAAACCCCAGACTGGTAACAGATACGCAGTATTTT; CDR3: CASSGNPRLVTDTQYF
size: -; J: TRBJ1-1; D: -; V: TRBV11-2; DNA: TGTGCCAGCAGCCCTTCTAGTTCCAGTCAAGAAGCTTTCTTT; CDR3: CASSPSSSSQEAFF
size: -; J: TRBJ1-3; D: -; V: TRBV6-5; DNA: TGTGCCAGCACCCGGGGTGGGCTCCCCGGGTACACCATATATTTT; CDR3: CASTRGGLPGYTIYF
size: once; J: TRBJ2-7; D: TRBD1; V: TRBV2; DNA: TGTGCCAGCACTCCGCCTCTGGGACAGGGTTCCAACGAGCAGTACTTC; CDR3: CASTPPLGQGSNEQYF
size: -; J: TRBJ2-7; D: -; V: TRBV6-5; DNA: TGTGCCAGCAGTTACTCGGGCAGGCCGTCCTACGAGCAGTACTTC; CDR3: CASSYSGRPSYEQYF
size: -; J: TRBJ2-5; D: TRBD2; V: TRBV7-2; DNA: TGTGCCAGCAGCTTCCTAGCGGGGGGGCCGGAATTTGAGACCCAGTACTTC; CDR3: CASSFLAGGPEFETQYF
size: -; J: TRBJ1-1; D: -; V: TRBV6-1; DNA: TGTGCCAGCAGACAGGAGAACACTGAAGCTTTCTTT; CDR3: CASRQENTEAFF
size: -; J: TRBJ1-3; D: -; V: TRBV18; DNA: TGTGCCAGCTCACCAGAACAGGGCTCTGGAAACACCATATATTTT; CDR3: CASSPEQGSGNTIYF
size: -; J: TRBJ1-4; D: TRBD1; V: TRBV18; DNA: TGTGCCAGCTCACCGGGACAGGAGGAAAAACTGTTTTTT; CDR3: CASSPGQEEKLFF
size: -; J: TRBJ2-7; D: -; V: TRBV28; DNA: TGTGCCAGCACCATTGAGGGGGGCGGGAGCGAGCAGTACTTC; CDR3: CASTIEGGGSEQYF
size: -; J: TRBJ2-7; D: TRBD1; V: TRBV18; DNA: TGTGCCAGCTCACCAGGCACAGGGGGTACCTACGAGCAGTACTTC; CDR3: CASSPGTGGTYEQYF
size: -; J: TRBJ2-7; D: TRBD1; V: TRBV7-2; DNA: TGTGCCAGCAGCGAATACGAAGCGGGACAGGGGTACGAGCAGTACTTC; CDR3: CASSEYEAGQGYEQYF
size: -; J: TRBJ2-5; D: -; V: TRBV5-1; DNA: TGCGCCAGCAGCTTGGTCTCGGGGTCGGAGACCCAGTACTTC; CDR3: CASSLVSGSETQYF
size: -; J: TRBJ2-2; D: TRBD1; V: TRBV7-2; DNA: TGTGCCAGCAGCCCTCGGACAGGGGGAGGGTCCGGGGAGCTGTTTTTT; CDR3: CASSPRTGGGSGELFF
size: -; J: TRBJ1-6; D: -; V: TRBV6-6; DNA: TGTGCCAGCAGACGCGCTAGTAATTCACCCCTCCACTTT; CDR3: CASRRASNSPLHF
size: -; J: TRBJ1-1; D: -; V: TRBV28; DNA: TGTGCCAGTAATCTAGGGGGGAACACTGAAGCTTTCTTT; CDR3: CASNLGGNTEAFF
size: -; J: TRBJ2-7; D: -; V: TRBV9; DNA: TGTGCCAGCAGCGTTTCGCCCGGGAGCTCCTACGAGCAGTACTTC; CDR3: CASSVSPGSSYEQYF
size: few; J: TRBJ1-1; D: TRBD1; V: TRBV30; DNA: TGTGCCTGGACCCCGGGACAGACGAACACTGAAGCTTTCTTT; CDR3: CAWTPGQTNTEAFF
size: once; J: TRBJ1-1; D: -; V: TRBV4-1; DNA: TGCGCCAGCAGCCAAGGGTTCGGAGCCATGAGGACTGAAGCTTTCTTT; CDR3: CASSQGFGAMRTEAFF
size: few; J: TRBJ2-5; D: TRBD2; V: TRBV9; DNA: TGTGCCAGCAGCGCAGGCGGGAGGGAAGAAGAGACCCAGTACTTC; CDR3: CASSAGGREEETQYF
size: once; J: TRBJ2-2; D: -; V: TRBV5-4; DNA: TGTGCCAGCAGCTTAACGGTCACCGGGGAGCTGTTTTTT; CDR3: CASSLTVTGELFF
size: -; J: TRBJ2-1; D: TRBD1; V: TRBV18; DNA: TGTGCCAGCTCACCGGGACAGGAAAGAGATGAGCAGTTCTTC; CDR3: CASSPGQERDEQFF
size: -; J: TRBJ1-5; D: TRBD1; V: TRBV27; DNA: TGTGCCAGCAGTTTATTCATGGGACAGGGTAATCAGCCCCAGCATTTT; CDR3: CASSLFMGQGNQPQHF
size: -; J: TRBJ1-5; D: -; V: TRBV18; DNA: TGTGCCAGCTCACCGGGTGGGGCCGGCAATCAGCCCCAGCATTTT; CDR3: CASSPGGAGNQPQHF
size: -; J: TRBJ2-5; D: TRBD1; V: TRBV6-5; DNA: TGTGCCAGCAGCCAAAGACCGGGACAGGGAGAGACCCAGTACTTC; CDR3: CASSQRPGQGETQYF
size: -; J: TRBJ1-1; D: -; V: TRBV10-3; DNA: TGTGCCATCAGTGAGCCGGGACAATCGAACACTGAAGCTTTCTTT; CDR3: CAISEPGQSNTEAFF